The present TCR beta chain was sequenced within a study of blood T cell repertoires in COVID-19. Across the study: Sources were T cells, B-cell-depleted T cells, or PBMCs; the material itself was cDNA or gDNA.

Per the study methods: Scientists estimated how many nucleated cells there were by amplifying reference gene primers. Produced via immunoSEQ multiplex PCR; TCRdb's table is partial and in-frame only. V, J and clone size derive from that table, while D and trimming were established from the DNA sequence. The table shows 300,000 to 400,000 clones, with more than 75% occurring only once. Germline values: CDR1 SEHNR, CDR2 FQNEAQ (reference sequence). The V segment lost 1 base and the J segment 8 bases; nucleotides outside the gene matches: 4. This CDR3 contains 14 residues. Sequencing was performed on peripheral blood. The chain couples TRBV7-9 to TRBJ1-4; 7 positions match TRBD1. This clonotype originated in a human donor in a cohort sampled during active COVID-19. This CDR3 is CASSLGQGNEKLFF. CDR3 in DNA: TGTGCCAGCAGCTTAGGACAGGGTAACGAAAAACTGTTTTTT.